These 27 T cell receptor beta chains came from one sample sequenced in a study of blood T cell repertoires in COVID-19. TCRdb keeps only in-frame clones here, not all; method: immunoSEQ multiplex PCR. The profile shows under 200,000 clones, roughly 80% of them singletons. Input material: peripheral blood. These receptors all stem from a woman aged 65 to 85 with COVID-19, enrolled during active disease.

This clone was seen more than once but under ten times. The V call is TRBV28, the J call TRBJ2-4; D not resolved. The CDR3 loop spans 12 amino acids. CDR1 and CDR2 from the germline V gene are MDHEN and SYDVKM. V dropped 5 bases and J dropped 4 bases, with 6 bases sitting between them. The CDR3 region has the DNA TGTGCCAGCAGTGTATCAAAAAACATTCAGTACTTC. Its protein is CASSVSKNIQYF. The full variable domain, in which reference TRBV28 and TRBJ2-4 provide the parts outside the CDR3, is DVKVTQSSRYLVKRTGEKVFLECVQDMDHENMFWYRQDPGLGLRLIYFSYDVKMKEKGDIPEGYSVSREKKERFSLILESASTNQTSMYLCASSVSKNIQYFGAGTRLSVL.

This chain links TRBV19 with TRBJ1-5; D unclear. The CDR3 has 15 amino acids. Looked up from germline, CDR1 is LNHDA and CDR2 is SQIVND (reference sequence). V lost 1 base to trimming and J lost 1 base, with 8 bases between them. The DNA for the CDR3 is TGTGCCAGTAGTATAGGAGCGGTAAGCAATCAGCCCCAGCATTTT. Its protein is CASSIGAVSNQPQHF.

The chain combines TRBV9 with TRBJ2-2, with D perhaps matching TRBD2 (6 bases). The length of the CDR3 is 15 residues. Deletions cut 4 bases from V and 4 bases from J, with 14 bases between. Germline-derived CDR1 and CDR2 are SGDLS and YYNGEE. The CDR3, as DNA: TGTGCCAGCAGCCTCCGGGGAGGCAGCACCGGGGAGCTGTTTTTT. This encodes CASSLRGGSTGELFF.

The J gene is TRBJ1-5, the V gene TRBV7-2; 9 positions agree with TRBD1. This CDR3 comprises 15 residues. Germline values: CDR1 SGHTA, CDR2 FQGNSA. The V gene end was trimmed by 4 bases and the J gene end by 5 bases; junction bases not matched to a gene: 6. The CDR3, as DNA: TGTGCCAGCAGCTCAACAGGGGGCCAGGATCAGCCCCAGCATTTT. This translates into CASSSTGGQDQPQHF.

A word on this clone: A read error may produce the germline difference seen at one junction end. CDR3 region: CASTLGSGSEQYF. In DNA, the CDR3 is TGTGCCAGCACTTTAGGTTCGGGGAGCGAGCAGTACTTC. The chain is built from TRBV12-3 or TRBV12-4 and TRBJ2-7; a weak D match, TRBD2 (5 bases). The CDR3 is 13 residues long.

In regard to this clone: One junction end does not reproduce the germline sequence, and a read error may be involved. The V call is TRBV7-7, the J call TRBJ2-1, with D uncertain. Germline V gene lookup returns CDR1 SSHAT and CDR2 FNYEAQ (reference sequence). This CDR3 has 15 residues. The CDR3 reads CASSPSDGAYNEQFF. The CDR3 DNA is TGTGCTAGCAGCCCCAGTGATGGAGCCTACAATGAGCAGTTCTTC. Combining the CDR3 with reference TRBV7-7 and TRBJ2-1 gives the whole variable domain GAGVSQSPRYKVTKRGQDVTLRCDPISSHATLYWYQQALGQGPEFLTYFNYEAQPDKSGLPSDRFSAERPEGSISTLTIQRTEQRDSAMYRCASSPSDGAYNEQFFGPGTRLTVL.

V is TRBV5-6 and J is TRBJ2-1, with 8 bases that match TRBD1. V lost 4 bases to trimming and J lost 7 bases; unmatched junction nucleotides: 10. The length of the CDR3 is 15 residues. Germline V CDR1 and CDR2: SGHDT, YYEEEE. In DNA, the CDR3 is TGTGCCAGCAGCGTTGCCTGGGACAGGATGAATGAGCAGTTCTTC. This gives the protein CASSVAWDRMNEQFF. The complete variable domain, with remaining parts taken from reference TRBV5-6 and TRBJ2-1, reads DAGVTQSPTHLIKTRGQQVTLRCSPKSGHDTVSWYQQALGQGPQFIFQYYEEEERQRGNFPDRFSGHQFPNYSSELNVNALLLGDSALYLCASSVAWDRMNEQFFGPGTRLTVL.

The chain has TRBV7-8 and TRBJ2-3; D is ambiguous. CDR3 length equals 12 residues. The V gene's germline CDR1 is SGHVS and CDR2 FQNEAQ. V was shortened by 2 bases and J by 10 bases, with 10 bases between the two germline ends. CDR3 sequence: CASSLTQDAQYF. DNA for the CDR3: TGTGCCAGCAGCTTAACGCAGGATGCGCAGTATTTT.

This chain joins TRBV5-1 and TRBJ2-5; maybe TRBD1 (5 bases). There are 14 residues in the CDR3. CDR1 is SGHRS, CDR2 YFSETQ, per germline. V was trimmed by 4 bases and J by 1 base, leaving 11 bases between them. This chain's CDR3 is CASSPEQVQETQYF. In DNA, the CDR3 is TGCGCCAGCAGCCCGGAACAGGTCCAAGAGACCCAGTACTTC.

A note on this clone: Mismatch with germline at one junction end may stem from a read error. The genes are TRBV6-5 and TRBJ2-1; 8 bases map to TRBD2. The germline V gene encodes CDR1 MNHEY and CDR2 SVGAGI. The CDR3 covers 13 residues. The CDR3 here is CASSNSGGNEQFF. DNA of the CDR3: TGTGCCAGCAGTAACTCGGGGGGGAATGAGCAGTTCTTC.

In its sample, this clone was seen once. This chain joins TRBV28 and TRBJ1-5; possibly TRBD1 for D (5 bases). CDR1 and CDR2 (germline): MDHEN, SYDVKM. Trimming removed 4 bases at V and 2 bases at J, with 12 bases between. The CDR3 has 15 amino acids. The CDR3, as DNA: TGTGCCAGCAGTTCTCCGGGGGACGGCAATCAGCCCCAGCATTTT. Its translation: CASSSPGDGNQPQHF.

The chain carries TRBV6-6 and TRBJ1-2; tentative D call: TRBD1 (5 bases). Trimming left V 5 bases short and J 6 bases short, with 13 bases between. Germline V lookup: CDR1 MNHNY, CDR2 SVGAGI (reference sequence). This CDR3 comprises 13 residues. The CDR3 sequence is CASSLRQQNGYTF. The CDR3 bases are TGTGCCAGCAGTCTTAGACAGCAGAATGGCTACACCTTC.

The rearrangement links TRBV29-1 to TRBJ2-1; 7 bases align to TRBD1. This CDR3 region has 11 residues. Germline CDR1 reads SQVTM; CDR2 reads ANQGSEA. V lost 5 bases and J lost 8; bases outside the gene matches: 3. The chain's CDR3 is CSVRQGYEQFF. The DNA for the CDR3 is TGCAGCGTTAGACAGGGTTATGAGCAGTTCTTC.

The rearrangement uses TRBV5-1 and TRBJ1-4; the match to TRBD1 covers 7 bases. Germline V gives CDR1 SGHRS, CDR2 YFSETQ. CDR3 size: 12 residues. V trimming: 10 bases; J trimming: 8 bases; junction bases outside the gene matches: 8. This CDR3 reads CASSLQGEKLFF. The CDR3 DNA sequence: TGCGCCTCATCGCTACAGGGGGAAAAACTGTTTTTT.

The V and J genes are TRBV6-1 and TRBJ2-1; TRBD2 aligns across 7 bases. CDR3 size: 17 residues. The germline V gene has CDR1 MNHNS and CDR2 SASEGT. J lost 5 bases, V lost 4 bases, and 14 bases had no gene match. The DNA for the CDR3 is TGTGCCAGCAGTGTCGGGCGTCAGGCTAGCGGCGACAATGAGCAGTTCTTC. Protein product: CASSVGRQASGDNEQFF.

The chain has TRBV3-1 (or the pseudogene TRBV3-2) and TRBJ1-2; D remains ambiguous. The CDR3 is 13 residues long. From germline, CDR1 is LGHDT and CDR2 YNNKEL (reference sequence). The V and J ends lost 2 bases and 8 bases respectively, with 12 bases between them. In DNA form, the CDR3 reads TGTGCCAGCAGCCAATCCCACGGTCAAGGCTACACCTTC. This gives the protein CASSQSHGQGYTF.

This clone was seen once. This rearrangement joins TRBV27 to TRBJ2-2; 14 positions agree with TRBD2. This CDR3 is 17 amino acids long. Germline CDR1 and CDR2: MNHEY and SMNVEV (reference sequence). J gave up 4 bases and V 3 bases, and 4 bases lay outside the gene matches. CDR3: CASSFHGLAGGTGELFF. As DNA, the CDR3 is TGTGCCAGCAGTTTCCACGGACTAGCGGGAGGCACCGGGGAGCTGTTTTTT.

The chain uses TRBV3-1 (or the pseudogene TRBV3-2) and TRBJ1-6; 9 bases map to TRBD1. CDR1 LGHDT and CDR2 YNNKEL come from the germline V gene (reference sequence). This CDR3 comprises 17 residues. The trim removed 5 bases at V and 7 bases at J, leaving 12 bases unmatched. The DNA for the CDR3 is TGTGCCAGCAGCACGACGACCGGGGACAGGGTCAATTCACCCCTCCACTTT. Protein product: CASSTTTGDRVNSPLHF.

The chain joins TRBV7-9 to TRBJ2-1, with D possibly being TRBD2 (5 bases). Germline CDR1 reads SEHNR; CDR2 reads FQNEAQ (reference sequence). This CDR3 contains 12 residues. V was trimmed by 1 base and J by 9 bases, leaving 7 bases between them. The CDR3 reads CASSLDEGEQFF. CDR3 DNA: TGTGCCAGCAGCTTAGATGAGGGTGAGCAGTTCTTC.

A single count supports this clone. The V gene is TRBV3-1 (or the pseudogene TRBV3-2), the J gene TRBJ2-3; 11 nucleotides agree with TRBD2. CDR1 and CDR2 from the germline V gene are LGHDT and YNNKEL (reference sequence). The CDR3 runs 15 residues. With V trimmed by 1 base and J by 10 bases, 7 bases remained unmatched. The CDR3 nucleotides read TGTGCCAGCAGCCAAGGCAATAGCGGGGGGGCGGCGCAGTATTTT. This codes for CASSQGNSGGAAQYF.

The chain joins TRBV7-2 to TRBJ1-1; TRBD1 matches at 8 bases. The CDR3 is 15 residues long. The J segment lost 1 base and the V segment lost 5 bases, leaving 6 bases of the junction unmatched. CDR1 and CDR2 (germline): SGHTA, FQGNSA. The CDR3 region is CASSPRQGTNTEAFF. CDR3 sequence (DNA): TGTGCCAGCAGCCCCCGACAGGGGACGAACACTGAAGCTTTCTTT.

The chain links TRBV7-8 to TRBJ2-5; D perhaps matches TRBD1 (5 bases). Per the germline V gene, CDR1 is SGHVS and CDR2 is FQNEAQ. This CDR3 region has 14 residues. Trimming cost V 5 bases and J 0 bases, with 10 bases left between them. As DNA, the CDR3 is TGTGCCAGCAGCCCCGGACATAACCAAGAGACCCAGTACTTC. Translation: CASSPGHNQETQYF. Supplemented by reference TRBV7-8 and TRBJ2-5, the full variable domain reads GAGVSQSPRYKVAKRGQDVALRCDPISGHVSLFWYQQALGQGPEFLTYFQNEAQLDKSGLPSDRFFAERPEGSVSTLKIQRTQQEDSAVYLCASSPGHNQETQYFGPGTRLLVL.

The chain has TRBV6-5 and TRBJ2-1, with 7 bases matching TRBD1. Germline assignment: CDR1 MNHEY and CDR2 SVGAGI. The V segment lost 6 bases and the J segment 3 bases; nucleotides outside the gene matches: 8. The CDR3 sequence is 15 residues long. The CDR3 loop reads CASSPTWDSYNEQFF. CDR3 coding DNA: TGTGCCAGCAGCCCGACCTGGGACAGCTACAATGAGCAGTTCTTC.

V and J are TRBV5-1 and TRBJ2-1, with TRBD1 identical over 10 bases. The CDR3 sequence is 13 residues long. Losses at the gene ends were 8 bases for V and 5 bases for J; bases not matched to a gene: 4. CDR1 SGHRS and CDR2 YFSETQ come from the germline V gene. CDR3 sequence (DNA): TGCGCCAGTAGACAGGGGGCTAACAATGAGCAGTTCTTC. It is translated as CASRQGANNEQFF. Full variable domain (rest looked up from reference TRBV5-1 and TRBJ2-1): KAGVTQTPRYLIKTRGQQVTLSCSPISGHRSVSWYQQTPGQGLQFLFEYFSETQRNKGNFPGRFSGRQFSNSRSEMNVSTLELGDSALYLCASRQGANNEQFFGPGTRLTVL.

V is TRBV9 and J is TRBJ2-1; perhaps TRBD2 as D (5 bases). V lost 2 bases to trimming and J lost 0 bases, with 9 bases between them. Germline CDR1 SGDLS, CDR2 YYNGEE. The length of the CDR3 is 15 residues. DNA for the CDR3: TGTGCCAGCAGCGTCGGGGTGAGCTCCTACAATGAGCAGTTCTTC. Translating gives CASSVGVSSYNEQFF.

This chain uses TRBV28 with TRBJ1-5; 12 bases match TRBD1. The V segment lost 7 bases and the J segment 5 bases; nucleotides outside the gene matches: 12. The CDR3 sequence is 17 residues long. Germline CDR1 and CDR2: MDHEN and SYDVKM. DNA for the CDR3: TGTGCCAGCACCATCTCTGGGACAGGGGGCTATCATCAGCCCCAGCATTTT. Its translation: CASTISGTGGYHQPQHF.

The count of this clone is one. The V gene is TRBV7-3, the J gene TRBJ2-2; D possibly corresponds to TRBD2 (5 bases). Trimming pared 3 bases from V and 6 bases from J, leaving 5 bases between. Germline-derived CDR1 and CDR2 are SGHTA and FQGTGA. The CDR3 loop spans 12 amino acids. The CDR3 DNA is TGTGCCAGCAGCTTCGGGGCCGGGGAGCTGTTTTTT. Translated, it gives CASSFGAGELFF. The variable domain in full, completed from reference TRBV7-3 and TRBJ2-2, reads GAGVSQTPSNKVTEKGKYVELRCDPISGHTALYWYRQSLGQGPEFLIYFQGTGAADDSGLPNDRFFAVRPEGSVSTLKIQRTERGDSAVYLCASSFGAGELFFGEGSRLTVL.